The 23 T cell receptor beta chains in this list originate from one sample, sequenced in a study of molecular identifiers for immune sequencing clone quantification. TCRdb processed the PCR reads anew with MiXCR; each CDR3 protein has one entry. The profile shows 460,000 or so distinct CDR3 sequences, 20% to 25% of them singletons. Sequencing input: naive CD8+ T cells from blood, with Jurkat cell RNA spiked in. Subset: FACS-sorted CD8+CD4-CCR7+CD45RA+ naive T cells. The receptors originated from a human donor in good health. Some libraries in this study had Jurkat cell RNA spiked in.

This clonotype was observed many times. The rearrangement links TRBV7-9 to TRBJ2-4; TRBD1 is a possible D gene (6 bases). Trimming removed 6 bases at V and 7 bases at J, with 19 bases between. The CDR3 runs 15 residues. Germline values: CDR1 SEHNR, CDR2 FQNEAQ (reference sequence). CDR3 nucleotide sequence: TGTGCCAGCAGTTCAGCAGGGGAATATTCGAACATTCAGTACTTC. This codes for CASSSAGEYSNIQYF. The whole variable domain, filled in from reference TRBV7-9 and TRBJ2-4, reads DTGVSQNPRHKITKRGQNVTFRCDPISEHNRLYWYRQTLGQGPEFLTYFQNEAQLEKSRLLSDRFSAERPKGSFSTLEIQRTEQGDSAMYLCASSSAGEYSNIQYFGAGTRLSVL.

This clonotype was counted a few times. The chain recombines TRBV9 with TRBJ2-2; TRBD2 aligns across 7 bases. This CDR3 is 15 amino acids long. Germline CDR1 is SGDLS and CDR2 is YYNGEE. The V and J ends lost 4 bases and 7 bases, in that order; junction bases with no gene match: 10. CDR3 amino acids: CASSLWGGQDGELFF. The DNA for the CDR3 is TGTGCCAGCAGCCTATGGGGGGGTCAGGACGGGGAGCTGTTTTTT.

V and J are TRBV6-5 and TRBJ1-5; D is ambiguous. CDR1 is MNHEY and CDR2 is SVGAGI in the germline V gene. The CDR3 loop spans 14 amino acids. V was pared by 6 bases and J by 5 bases, with 14 bases between. CDR3 sequence: CASSALREDQPQHF. The CDR3, as DNA: TGTGCCAGCAGCGCATTAAGGGAGGATCAGCCCCAGCATTTT.

In the case of this clonotype: One end of the junction is discordant with germline, which a read error may explain. This chain uses TRBV9 with TRBJ2-2; TRBD2 agrees at 8 bases. The CDR3 covers 17 residues. Germline V gene lookup returns CDR1 SGDLS and CDR2 YYNGEE. The CDR3 DNA reads as TGTGCCAGCAGCCCGCGCCCTAGCGGGTGGGCGGCCGGGGAGCTGGTTTTT. Translated: CASSPRPSGWAAGELVF.

At least ten counts were recorded for this clonotype. J is TRBJ2-3 and V is TRBV5-4; D is perhaps TRBD2 (6 bases). V lost 3 bases and J 0 bases, leaving 14 bases between the germline ends. The germline V gene has CDR1 SGHNT and CDR2 YYREEE (reference sequence). This CDR3 is built from 16 residues. DNA for the CDR3: TGTGCCAGCAGCTCCCCGGGACTCCCTAGCACAGATACGCAGTATTTT. Its protein product is CASSSPGLPSTDTQYF.

The sample holds a few counts of this clonotype. The V and J genes are TRBV27 and TRBJ1-1; unclear D gene. CDR1 and CDR2 from the germline V gene are MNHEY and SMNVEV (reference sequence). This CDR3 is built from 15 residues. V shed 0 bases and J shed 5 bases, with 13 bases lying between them. The CDR3 bases are TGTGCCAGCAGTTTATCCGTCACGGGGAGTACTGAAGCTTTCTTT. Its translation is CASSLSVTGSTEAFF.

The chain links TRBV5-4 to TRBJ2-7, with TRBD1 matching 11 bases. V shed 0 bases and J 4 bases; nucleotides not matched to a gene: 6. This CDR3 comprises 16 residues. Germline V CDR1 and CDR2: SGHNT, YYREEE (reference sequence). The CDR3 nucleotides are TGTGCCAGCAGCTTGGGGAGGACAGGGGGCGGTTACGAGCAGTACTTC. Translation: CASSLGRTGGGYEQYF.

The genes are TRBV6-5 and TRBJ1-2; 7 positions agree with TRBD1. Losses at the gene ends were 1 base for V and 4 bases for J; bases not matched to a gene: 3. The CDR3 has 14 amino acids. The germline gives CDR1 MNHEY, CDR2 SVGAGI. The CDR3 region is CASSYLDRSYGYTF. As DNA, the CDR3 is TGTGCCAGCAGTTACTTGGACAGGAGCTATGGCTACACCTTC.

This clonotype was detected a few times. A much bigger clone sits one base away, suggesting this may be a read error. The chain carries TRBV5-1 and TRBJ2-5; no reliable D call. The CDR3 totals 12 residues. CDR1 and CDR2 (germline): SGHRS, YFSETQ. V gave up 3 bases and J gave up 0 bases, with 3 bases separating them. The CDR3 region is CASSWDQETQYF. The CDR3 coding sequence is TGCGCCAGCAGCTGGGACCAAGAGACCCAGTACTTC. The full variable domain, completed using reference TRBV5-1 and TRBJ2-5, is KAGVTQTPRYLIKTRGQQVTLSCSPISGHRSVSWYQQTPGQGLQFLFEYFSETQRNKGNFPGRFSGRQFSNSRSEMNVSTLELGDSALYLCASSWDQETQYFGPGTRLLVL.

This clonotype was picked up many times. The chain carries TRBV2 and TRBJ2-3; 11 bases line up with TRBD2. Germline CDR1 is SNHLY and CDR2 is FYNNEI. The CDR3 runs to 15 residues. After removal of 7 bases from V and 4 bases from J, the junction contained 7 bases not matched to a gene. The chain's CDR3 is CASISGGAVPDTQYF. The CDR3 DNA sequence: TGTGCCAGCATTAGCGGGGGGGCCGTCCCAGATACGCAGTATTTT. Complete variable domain (other parts from reference TRBV2 and TRBJ2-3): EPEVTQTPSHQVTQMGQEVILRCVPISNHLYFYWYRQILGQKVEFLVSFYNNEISEKSEIFDDQFSVERPDGSNFTLKIRSTKLEDSAMYFCASISGGAVPDTQYFGPGTRLTVL.

The chain recombines TRBV4-3 with TRBJ2-7, with 10 bases identical to TRBD2. The germline CDR1 and CDR2 sequences are LGHNA and YSLEER. The CDR3 runs 16 residues. Trimming took 0 bases from V and 6 from J; bases not matched to a gene: 8. CDR3 sequence (DNA): TGCGCCAGCAGCCAAGAGCTAGCGGGAGCTTCAAGCGAGCAGTACTTC. As protein: CASSQELAGASSEQYF.

This clonotype appeared once. Since a much larger clone is just one base distant, this may be a read error. Without the conserved terminal phenylalanine or tryptophan, this CDR3 likely stems from a read error. This chain links TRBV3-1 with TRBJ1-1; D uncertain. This CDR3 comprises 16 residues. Germline lookup yields CDR1 LGHDT and CDR2 YNNKEL (reference sequence). V lost 1 base to trimming and J lost 0 bases, with 12 bases between them. The CDR3, as DNA: TGTGCCAGCAGCCAAGTCTCCGCCAGCATGAACACTGAAGCTTTCCTT. This gives the protein CASSQVSASMNTEAFL.

This clonotype turned up a few times. CDR3 sequence (DNA): TGTGCCAGCAGCTCCCCTAGCGGAGAATCCTACAATGAGCAGTTCTTC. This translates into CASSSPSGESYNEQFF. This sequence joins TRBV11-2 and TRBJ2-1, with 7 positions matching TRBD2. The CDR3 has 16 amino acids. CDR1 and CDR2 from the germline V gene are SGHAT and FQNNGV. After removal of 4 bases from V and 1 base from J, the junction contained 7 bases not matched to a gene.

This clonotype was counted only a few times. V is TRBV5-6 and J is TRBJ2-7; D is possibly TRBD1 (6 bases). With 1 base removed from V and 5 bases from J, the gap between germline ends came to 10 bases. CDR3 length equals 13 residues. Looked up from germline, CDR1 is SGHDT and CDR2 is YYEEEE. Here the CDR3 reads CASSLRAGDEQYF. CDR3 DNA sequence: TGTGCCAGCAGCTTGAGGGCAGGGGACGAGCAGTACTTC.

The chain is built from TRBV27 and TRBJ2-7; D is unresolved. The CDR3 runs 15 residues. V was shortened by 3 bases and J by 2 bases, with 14 bases between the two germline ends. Germline V CDR1 and CDR2: MNHEY, SMNVEV (reference sequence). The CDR3 protein is CASSLSSLTAYEQYF. The CDR3 DNA reads as TGTGCCAGCAGTTTGAGCAGCCTAACCGCCTACGAGCAGTACTTC.

The CDR3 nucleotides are TGTGCCAGCAGCGCGCGGACTAGCGGGTACCAAGAGACCCAGTACTTC. This encodes CASSARTSGYQETQYF. The rearrangement uses TRBV11-3 and TRBJ2-5; 11 positions match TRBD2. There are 16 residues in the CDR3. The germline CDR1 and CDR2 sequences are SGHNT and YENEEA. The trim removed 5 bases at V and 0 bases at J, leaving 5 bases unmatched.

The chain uses TRBV5-1 and TRBJ2-3; TRBD2 agrees at 10 bases. This CDR3 spans 16 amino acids. V was pared by 2 bases and J by 0 bases, with 3 bases of the junction left unmatched. Germline CDR1 and CDR2: SGHRS and YFSETQ. The chain's CDR3 is CASSLAGGTSTDTQYF. CDR3 bases: TGCGCCAGCAGCTTAGCGGGGGGGACTAGCACAGATACGCAGTATTTT.

The chain combines TRBV28 with TRBJ2-5, with D perhaps matching TRBD2 (6 bases). V lost 8 bases and J 5 bases, leaving 15 bases between the germline ends. The CDR3 is made up of 13 amino acids. The V gene's germline CDR1 is MDHEN and CDR2 SYDVKM. In DNA form, the CDR3 reads TGTGCCAGCCGGGGGTGGGGATACGAGACCCAGTACTTC. This sequence encodes CASRGWGYETQYF.

A word on this clonotype: Given a much more abundant clone one base away, this may be a read error. The rearrangement uses TRBV29-1 and TRBJ2-2; D is ambiguous. V was pared by 1 base and J by 4 bases, with 16 bases between. The germline CDR1 and CDR2 sequences are SQVTM and ANQGSEA. This CDR3 comprises 16 residues. The CDR3 sequence: CSVEVPGSPLTGELFF. CDR3 in DNA: TGCAGCGTTGAAGTTCCCGGGTCTCCACTCACCGGGGAGCTGTTTTTT.

With regard to this clonotype: A much larger clonotype is one base distant, so this may be a read error. Without the conserved terminal phenylalanine or tryptophan, this CDR3 likely stems from a read error. V gene TRBV4-3 combines with J gene TRBJ1-2; perhaps TRBD1 as D (5 bases). Trimming removed 0 bases at V and 5 bases at J, with 16 bases between. This CDR3 has 16 amino acids. CDR1 is LGHNA, CDR2 YSLEER, per germline. For the CDR3, the DNA is TGCGCCAGCAGCCAAGATTGGGGCGGAGGGTCTTATGGCTACACCCTC. Protein: CASSQDWGGGSYGYTL.

The gene calls are TRBV3-1 and TRBJ2-6; a possible D gene is TRBD2 (6 bases). The V gene's germline CDR1 is LGHDT and CDR2 YNNKEL (reference sequence). CDR3 length: 19 residues. V gave up 5 bases and J gave up 0 bases, with 20 bases separating them. In DNA, the CDR3 is TGTGCCAGCAGCGGAATGGGCAGGAGGGGTCCCTCTGGGGCCAACGTCCTGACTTTC. Amino acid sequence: CASSGMGRRGPSGANVLTF.

On this clonotype: A much larger clone differs from this one at a single base, so this may be a read error. The chain recombines TRBV27 with TRBJ2-7, with 8 bases lining up with TRBD1. Germline CDR1 is MNHEY and CDR2 is SMNVEV (reference sequence). The length of the CDR3 is 13 residues. The CDR3 coding sequence is TGTGCCTGCAGTTTTACAGGGGGATACGAGCAGTACTTC. This sequence encodes CACSFTGGYEQYF.

This chain connects TRBV4-1 to TRBJ1-1; D not resolved. The germline CDR1 and CDR2 sequences are MGHRA and YSYEKL. The CDR3 has 13 residues. Trimming stripped 5 bases from V and 4 bases from J, with 11 bases between. DNA for the CDR3: TGCGCCAGCAGCGACCCTTTAAGCACTGAAGCTTTCTTT. It codes for CASSDPLSTEAFF.